The clone carrying this T cell receptor (beta chain) was counted a single time. The sample originates from a study of blood T cell repertoires in COVID-19. Study summary: Specimens from acute and convalescent COVID-19 originated in the United States, Italy and Spain. Sources were T cells, B-cell-depleted T cells, or PBMCs; the material itself was cDNA or gDNA.

In the authors' methods: Amplification of reference gene primers provided the estimated nucleated cell counts. Profiling relied on immunoSEQ multiplex PCR, and the TCRdb table lists in-frame clones only, not all of them. Clone size and V and J calls were adopted from that table, with D and trimming inferred from the DNA. The data contain a few hundred thousand clones, nearly 90% of them singletons. Trimming removed 6 bases at V and 4 bases at J, with 13 bases between. CDR1 MNHEY and CDR2 SVGAGI come from the germline V gene. The CDR3 consists of 14 residues. Material for sequencing was PBMCs or T cells enriched from blood (not recorded which). J is TRBJ1-3 and V is TRBV6-5; D ambiguous. This clonotype was obtained from a woman younger than 45 who had recovered from COVID-19. The CDR3 nucleotides read TGTGCCAGCAGGTACACTTCGTCCGGAAACACCATATATTTT. This gives the protein CASRYTSSGNTIYF.